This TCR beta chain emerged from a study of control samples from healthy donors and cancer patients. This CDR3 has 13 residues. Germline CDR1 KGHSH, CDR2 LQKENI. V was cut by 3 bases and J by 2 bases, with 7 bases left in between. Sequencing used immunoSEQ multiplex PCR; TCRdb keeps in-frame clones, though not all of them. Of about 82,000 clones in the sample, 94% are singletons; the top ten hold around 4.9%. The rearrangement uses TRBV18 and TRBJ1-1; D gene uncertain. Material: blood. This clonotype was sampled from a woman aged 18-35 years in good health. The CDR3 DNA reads TGTGCCAGCTCACCCAAAGAAAACACTGAAGCTTTCTTT. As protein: CASSPKENTEAFF.